Included here is one T cell receptor (beta chain) sequence, with context. Its antigen is not known. These data come from a study of identical twins. Template switching (which added a universal primer site) was used, and cDNA carried unique molecular identifiers. TCRdb recomputed calls from the 5' RACE reads with MiXCR, one row per CDR3 protein. The sample includes 1.5 million to 2 million distinct CDR3 sequences, under 35% seen only once; the top ten take 0.25% to 0.3%. Each donor was a healthy Caucasian. Study observations and caveats: Monozygotic twin pairs showed more out-of-frame TCR alpha sharing than models estimated. Fewer insertions characterized abundant cord blood beta clonotypes, whereas memory repertoires showed none.

Material: cord blood. The receptor was derived from a newborn girl in good health.

CDR3 in DNA: TGTGCCAGCAGCTTAGGCTGGGGGAGGCAGTACTTC. It encodes CASSLGWGRQYF. The chain has TRBV11-2 and TRBJ2-5, with D possibly matching TRBD2 (6 bases). CDR1 and CDR2 from the germline V gene are SGHAT and FQNNGV. Trimming pared 1 base from V and 11 bases from J, leaving 11 bases between. The CDR3 covers 12 residues. Complete variable domain (other parts from reference TRBV11-2 and TRBJ2-5): EAGVAQSPRYKIIEKRQSVAFWCNPISGHATLYWYQQILGQGPKLLIQFQNNGVVDDSQLPKDRFSAERLKGVDSTLKIQPAKLEDSAVYLCASSLGWGRQYFGPGTRLLVL.